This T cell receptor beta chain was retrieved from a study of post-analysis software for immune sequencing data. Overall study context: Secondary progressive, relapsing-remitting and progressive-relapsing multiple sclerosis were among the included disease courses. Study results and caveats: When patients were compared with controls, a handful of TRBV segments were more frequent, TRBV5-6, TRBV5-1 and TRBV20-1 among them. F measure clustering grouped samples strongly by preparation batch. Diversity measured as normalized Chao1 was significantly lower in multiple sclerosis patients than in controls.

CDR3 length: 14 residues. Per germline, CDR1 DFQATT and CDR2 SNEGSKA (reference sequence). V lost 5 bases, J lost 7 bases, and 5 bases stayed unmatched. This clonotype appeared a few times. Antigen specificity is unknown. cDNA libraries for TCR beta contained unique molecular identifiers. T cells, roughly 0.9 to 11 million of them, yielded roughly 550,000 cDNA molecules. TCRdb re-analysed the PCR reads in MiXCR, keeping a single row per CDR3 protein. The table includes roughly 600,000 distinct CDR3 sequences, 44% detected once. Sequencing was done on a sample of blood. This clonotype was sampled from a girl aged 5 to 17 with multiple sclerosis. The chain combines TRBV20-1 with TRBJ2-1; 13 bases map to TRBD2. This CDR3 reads CSAPTSGRSNEQFF. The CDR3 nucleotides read TGCAGTGCTCCGACTAGCGGGAGGTCGAATGAGCAGTTCTTC.